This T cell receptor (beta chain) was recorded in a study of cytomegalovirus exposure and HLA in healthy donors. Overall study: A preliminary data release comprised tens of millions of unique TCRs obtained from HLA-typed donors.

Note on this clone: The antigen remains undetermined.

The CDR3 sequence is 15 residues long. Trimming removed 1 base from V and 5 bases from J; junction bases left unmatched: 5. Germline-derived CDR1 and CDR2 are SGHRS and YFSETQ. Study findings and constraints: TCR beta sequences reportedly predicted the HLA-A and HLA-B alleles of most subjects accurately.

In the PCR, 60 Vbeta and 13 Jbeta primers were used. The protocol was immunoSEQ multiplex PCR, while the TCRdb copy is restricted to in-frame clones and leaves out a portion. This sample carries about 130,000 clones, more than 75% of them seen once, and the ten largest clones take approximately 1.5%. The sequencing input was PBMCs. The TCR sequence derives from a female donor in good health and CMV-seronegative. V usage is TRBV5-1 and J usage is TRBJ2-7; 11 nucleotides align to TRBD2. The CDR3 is CASSLSLAGGHEQYF. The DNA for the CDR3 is TGCGCCAGCAGCTTGAGTCTAGCGGGAGGCCACGAGCAGTACTTC.